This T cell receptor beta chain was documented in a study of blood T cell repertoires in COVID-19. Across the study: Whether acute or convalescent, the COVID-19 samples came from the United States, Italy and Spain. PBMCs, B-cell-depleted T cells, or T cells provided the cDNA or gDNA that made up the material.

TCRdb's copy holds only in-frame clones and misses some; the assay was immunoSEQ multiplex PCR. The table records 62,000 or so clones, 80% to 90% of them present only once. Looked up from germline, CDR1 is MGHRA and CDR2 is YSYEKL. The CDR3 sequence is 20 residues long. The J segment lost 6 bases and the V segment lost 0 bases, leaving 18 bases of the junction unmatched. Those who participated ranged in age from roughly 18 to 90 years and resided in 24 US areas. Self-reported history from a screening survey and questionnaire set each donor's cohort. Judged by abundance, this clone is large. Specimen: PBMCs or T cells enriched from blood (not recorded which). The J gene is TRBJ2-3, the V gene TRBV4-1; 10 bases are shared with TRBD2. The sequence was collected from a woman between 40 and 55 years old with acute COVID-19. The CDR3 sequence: CASSQESVAGGPWGRDTQYF. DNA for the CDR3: TGCGCCAGCAGCCAAGAGTCGGTAGCGGGGGGCCCTTGGGGTAGGGATACGCAGTATTTT.